This T cell receptor (beta chain) is from a study of shared clonotypes between healthy human individuals. Study background: Each donor contributed plates that comprised three CD4 naive, three CD4 memory, two CD8 naive and one CD8 memory. Study-wide results and caveats: Compared with memory subsets, naive subsets generally had larger estimated richness.

The CDR3 is 14 residues long. V gave up 5 bases and J gave up 5 bases; unmatched junction bases: 5. Germline V gene data show CDR1 as SSHAT and CDR2 as FNYEAQ (reference sequence). Data came from immunoSEQ multiplex PCR; TCRdb stores just in-frame clones and leaves some out. This table has roughly 700,000 clones, roughly 70% appearing once. As concerns this clone: Its antigen is not identified.

Sequenced input: memory CD4+ T cells sorted from blood. Described subset: CD45RA-negative fraction. The TCR originated in a woman aged 25 to 39 in good health. The chain recombines TRBV7-7 with TRBJ2-5, with 10 bases lining up with TRBD1. The CDR3 spells CASSADRGQETQYF. Here the CDR3 DNA reads TGTGCCAGCAGCGCAGACAGGGGGCAGGAGACCCAGTACTTC.